Listed below are T cell receptor beta chains from one sample, sequenced in a study of T cells after yellow fever vaccination. Each CDR3 protein gets one entry after TCRdb re-called the 5' RACE reads with MiXCR. The sample carries about 58,000 distinct CDR3 sequences, about 5.2% recorded once. The sequencing used PBMCs, either bulk or a sorted T-cell subset (CD4+, CD8+, memory, or dextramer-sorted; not recorded which), collected on the day of the yellow fever booster vaccination. These receptors were collected from a man between 18 and 29 years old who received the YFV17D yellow fever vaccine. Both conserved end residues are part of each CDR3. D genes are given only for firm matches. Where a row states a size, it is once, few, many or the class of an expanded clone; other rows omit it.

D	size	V	J	CDR3	DNA
TRBD1	many	TRBV5-1	TRBJ2-7	CASSQPTGIISYEQYF	TGCGCCAGCAGCCAACCGACAGGGATAATCTCCTACGAGCAGTACTTC
NA	NA	TRBV6-2/TRBV6-3	TRBJ2-3	CASGREFPATDTQYF	TGTGCCAGCGGAAGAGAGTTCCCTGCCACAGATACGCAGTATTTT
TRBD1	few	TRBV7-6	TRBJ2-3	CASSLGTGGDTQYF	TGTGCCAGCAGCTTAGGGACAGGGGGAGATACGCAGTATTTT
NA	many	TRBV12-3/TRBV12-4	TRBJ2-7	CASSFQGTYEQYF	TGTGCCAGCAGTTTTCAGGGGACCTACGAGCAGTACTTC
NA	NA	TRBV27	TRBJ1-5	CATSMGGNNQPQHF	TGTGCCACCTCGATGGGGGGCAACAATCAGCCCCAGCATTTT
NA	few	TRBV19	TRBJ1-2	CASSIAGSDGYTF	TGTGCCAGTAGTATAGCCGGGTCAGATGGCTACACCTTC
NA	few	TRBV5-1	TRBJ1-3	CASSLVGVSGNTIYF	TGCGCCAGCAGCTTGGTTGGGGTCTCTGGAAACACCATATATTTT
TRBD2	NA	TRBV7-9	TRBJ2-3	CASSHDREVNTQYF	TGTGCCAGCAGCCATGACCGGGAGGTAAATACGCAGTATTTT
NA	many	TRBV6-6	TRBJ2-4	CASSSAQGGTKNIQYF	TGTGCCAGCAGTTCGGCCCAGGGTGGGACCAAAAACATTCAGTACTTC
NA	few	TRBV13	TRBJ1-3	CASSGGGGNTIYF	TGTGCCAGCAGCGGGGGAGGTGGAAACACCATATATTTT
NA	many	TRBV12-3/TRBV12-4	TRBJ2-6	CASSAGTGANVLTF	TGTGCCAGCAGTGCCGGGACTGGGGCCAACGTCCTGACTTTC
NA	few	TRBV4-3	TRBJ1-4	CASSQEGVGQEKLFF	TGCGCCAGCAGCCAAGAGGGAGTCGGGCAAGAAAAACTGTTTTTT
TRBD2	many	TRBV4-3	TRBJ2-3	CASSQKINVAGTDTQYF	TGCGCCAGCAGCCAAAAGATTAATGTAGCGGGGACAGATACGCAGTATTTT
TRBD1	few	TRBV9	TRBJ1-3	CASSVMAGGSGNTIYF	TGTGCCAGCAGCGTAATGGCAGGGGGCTCTGGAAACACCATATATTTT
TRBD1	NA	TRBV28	TRBJ1-5	CASSIAGTGINQPQHF	TGTGCCAGCAGTATCGCCGGGACAGGGATCAATCAGCCCCAGCATTTT
NA	few	TRBV6-5	TRBJ2-5	CASRGTYKETQYF	TGTGCCAGCAGAGGGACTTACAAAGAGACCCAGTACTTC
TRBD1	NA	TRBV3-1	TRBJ1-2	CASSQTGGTGSYGYTF	TGTGCCAGCAGTCAAACCGGCGGGACAGGATCCTATGGCTACACCTTC
NA	many	TRBV4-3	TRBJ2-4	CASSPLHGDIQYF	TGCGCCAGCAGCCCTCTCCACGGGGACATTCAGTACTTC
TRBD1	many	TRBV12-3/TRBV12-4	TRBJ2-1	CASSPGQGWVFDEQFF	TGTGCCAGCAGTCCGGGACAGGGTTGGGTGTTCGATGAGCAGTTCTTC
TRBD1	NA	TRBV7-9	TRBJ2-7	CASNSPGTGEDKQYF	TGTGCCAGCAACTCCCCCGGGACAGGGGAAGACAAGCAGTACTTC
NA	many	TRBV6-2/TRBV6-3	TRBJ1-5	CASTQRSVSHQPQHF	TGTGCCAGCACCCAACGAAGCGTATCCCATCAGCCCCAGCATTTT
TRBD1	many	TRBV29-1	TRBJ1-1	CSVDRGMNTEAFF	TGCAGCGTAGACAGGGGGATGAACACTGAAGCTTTCTTT
NA	many	TRBV12-3/TRBV12-4	TRBJ2-5	CATTLGETQYF	TGTGCCACCACTCTGGGGGAGACCCAGTACTTC
TRBD1	many	TRBV6-5	TRBJ2-5	CASSYGQGMETQYF	TGTGCCAGCAGTTACGGACAGGGAATGGAGACCCAGTACTTC
NA	few	TRBV4-3	TRBJ1-5	CASSQAWQDNQPQHF	TGCGCCAGCAGCCAGGCCTGGCAGGACAATCAGCCCCAGCATTTT
NA	few	TRBV11-2	TRBJ2-3	CASSHLVEYTDTQYF	TGTGCCAGCAGCCACCTCGTTGAGTACACAGATACGCAGTATTTT
NA	many	TRBV2	TRBJ1-1	CAAQGNTEAFF	TGTGCAGCACAGGGGAACACTGAAGCTTTCTTT
TRBD2	few	TRBV29-1	TRBJ2-2	CSVEELAGGPGELFF	TGCAGCGTTGAAGAACTGGCGGGGGGGCCCGGGGAGCTGTTTTTT
NA	many	TRBV5-5	TRBJ2-1	CASSPRGKYNEQFF	TGTGCCAGCAGCCCCAGGGGAAAGTACAATGAGCAGTTCTTC
NA	NA	TRBV5-1	TRBJ1-1	CASSDLRPPGYSNTEAFF	TGCGCCAGCAGCGATCTCCGGCCTCCGGGGTACTCGAACACTGAAGCTTTCTTT
NA	few	TRBV9	TRBJ2-3	CASNTGGTDTQYF	TGTGCCAGCAACACTGGAGGCACAGATACGCAGTATTTT
NA	NA	TRBV12-3/TRBV12-4	TRBJ2-6	CAGLYEGAGANVLTF	TGTGCCGGACTCTACGAGGGGGCTGGGGCCAACGTCCTGACTTTC
NA	many	TRBV20-1	TRBJ1-1	CSATSPGVNTEAFF	TGCAGTGCGACTTCCCCAGGAGTGAACACTGAAGCTTTCTTT
NA	NA	TRBV6-5	TRBJ1-2	CASSTGDGYTF	TGTGCCAGCTCTACAGGCGATGGCTACACCTTC
NA	many	TRBV29-1	TRBJ1-2	CSVWDGTNYGYTF	TGCAGCGTGTGGGACGGTACTAACTATGGCTACACCTTC
NA	many	TRBV6-2/TRBV6-3	TRBJ2-7	CASSSPDSAPYEQYF	TGTGCCAGCAGCTCCCCGGACAGCGCTCCCTACGAGCAGTACTTC
NA	NA	TRBV5-1	TRBJ2-7	CASSRLGTSYEQYF	TGCGCCAGCTCCCGGCTAGGGACGAGCTACGAGCAGTACTTC
TRBD1	many	TRBV9	TRBJ2-7	CASSPIDRVNEQYF	TGTGCCAGCAGCCCCATCGACAGGGTCAACGAGCAGTACTTC
TRBD1	many	TRBV12-3/TRBV12-4	TRBJ1-1	CASSLTQGGRAEAFF	TGTGCCAGCAGTTTGACGCAGGGGGGCCGGGCTGAAGCTTTCTTT
TRBD2	many	TRBV5-1	TRBJ2-3	CASSSSGTTDTQYF	TGCGCCAGCAGCTCTAGCGGGACCACAGATACGCAGTATTTT
NA	many	TRBV4-1	TRBJ1-2	CASSQGRGAGYGYTF	TGCGCCAGCAGCCAAGGCCGCGGGGCAGGGTATGGCTACACCTTC
NA	NA	TRBV4-1	TRBJ1-5	CASSQVPTRNQPQHF	TGCGCCAGCAGCCAAGTCCCCACACGGAATCAGCCCCAGCATTTT
NA	many	TRBV6-2/TRBV6-3	TRBJ2-6	CASSPAGANVLTF	TGTGCCAGCAGCCCCGCTGGGGCCAACGTCCTGACTTTC
TRBD2	few	TRBV5-1	TRBJ2-5	CASSLAQSSGGAETQYF	TGCGCCAGCAGCTTGGCCCAGAGTAGCGGGGGAGCGGAGACCCAGTACTTC
NA	many	TRBV12-3/TRBV12-4	TRBJ2-7	CASSLSGVGYEQYF	TGTGCCAGCAGTTTATCAGGGGTTGGCTACGAGCAGTACTTC
TRBD1	few	TRBV9	TRBJ1-2	CASSVAGQGPGYTF	TGTGCCAGCAGCGTAGCTGGACAGGGCCCTGGCTACACCTTC
NA	many	TRBV28	TRBJ2-1	CAASRILSYNEQFF	TGTGCCGCTTCTCGGATTCTCTCCTACAATGAGCAGTTCTTC
NA	few	TRBV11-2	TRBJ1-2	CASSLVAGANYGYTF	TGTGCCAGCAGCTTAGTTGCAGGAGCTAACTATGGCTACACCTTC
NA	many	TRBV11-2	TRBJ2-3	CASSPRDSFTDTQYF	TGTGCCAGCAGCCCGAGGGACTCTTTCACAGATACGCAGTATTTT
TRBD1	many	TRBV29-1	TRBJ1-2	CSVGGDRERDYGYTF	TGCAGCGTAGGTGGGGACAGGGAACGGGACTATGGCTACACCTTC
NA	few	TRBV4-2	TRBJ2-1	CASSQDFTPPNEQFF	TGTGCCAGCAGCCAAGATTTCACACCCCCCAATGAGCAGTTCTTC
NA	NA	TRBV5-1	TRBJ2-2	CASSQLQGINTGELFF	TGCGCCAGCTCTCAACTTCAGGGGATAAACACCGGGGAGCTGTTTTTT